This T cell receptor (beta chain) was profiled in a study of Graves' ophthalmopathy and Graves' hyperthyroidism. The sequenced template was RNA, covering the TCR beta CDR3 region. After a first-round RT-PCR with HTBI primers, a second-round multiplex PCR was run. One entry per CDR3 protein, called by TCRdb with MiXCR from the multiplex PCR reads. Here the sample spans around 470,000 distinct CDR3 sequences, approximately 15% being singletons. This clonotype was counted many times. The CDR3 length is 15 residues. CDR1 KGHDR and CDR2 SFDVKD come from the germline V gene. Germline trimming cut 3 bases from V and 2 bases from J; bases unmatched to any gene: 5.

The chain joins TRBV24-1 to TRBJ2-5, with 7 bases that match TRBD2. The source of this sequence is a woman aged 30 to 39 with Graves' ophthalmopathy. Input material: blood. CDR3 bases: TGTGCCACCAGTGATGGGGGGGTCTCACAAGAGACCCAGTACTTC. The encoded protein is CATSDGGVSQETQYF.